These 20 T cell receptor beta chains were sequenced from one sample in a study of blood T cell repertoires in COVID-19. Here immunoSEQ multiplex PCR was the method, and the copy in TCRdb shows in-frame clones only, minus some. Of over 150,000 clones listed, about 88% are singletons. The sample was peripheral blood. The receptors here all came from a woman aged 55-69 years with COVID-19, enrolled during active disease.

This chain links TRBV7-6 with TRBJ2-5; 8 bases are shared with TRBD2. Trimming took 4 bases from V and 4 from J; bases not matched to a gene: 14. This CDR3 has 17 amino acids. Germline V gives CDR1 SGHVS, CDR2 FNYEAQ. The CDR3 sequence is CASSSPSGLGVAETQYF. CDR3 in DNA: TGTGCCAGCAGCTCCCCGTCGGGACTAGGCGTTGCAGAGACCCAGTACTTC.

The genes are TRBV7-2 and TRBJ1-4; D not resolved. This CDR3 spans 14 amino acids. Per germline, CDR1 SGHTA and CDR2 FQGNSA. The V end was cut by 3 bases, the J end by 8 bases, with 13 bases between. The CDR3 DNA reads TGTGCCAGCAGCTTGGACGGGAGTAGGGAAAAACTGTTTTTT. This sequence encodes CASSLDGSREKLFF.

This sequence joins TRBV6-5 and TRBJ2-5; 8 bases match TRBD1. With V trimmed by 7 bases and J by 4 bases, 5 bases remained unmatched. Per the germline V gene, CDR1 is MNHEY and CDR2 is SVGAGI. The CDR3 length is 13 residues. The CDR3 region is CASTGQGSETQYF. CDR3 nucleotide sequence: TGTGCCAGCACTGGACAGGGATCAGAGACCCAGTACTTC.

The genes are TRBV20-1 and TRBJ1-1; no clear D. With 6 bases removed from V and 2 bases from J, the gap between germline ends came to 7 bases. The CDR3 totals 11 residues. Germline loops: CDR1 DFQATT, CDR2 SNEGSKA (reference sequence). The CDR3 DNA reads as TGCAGTGCCCCACTAAACACTGAAGCTTTCTTT. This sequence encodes CSAPLNTEAFF.

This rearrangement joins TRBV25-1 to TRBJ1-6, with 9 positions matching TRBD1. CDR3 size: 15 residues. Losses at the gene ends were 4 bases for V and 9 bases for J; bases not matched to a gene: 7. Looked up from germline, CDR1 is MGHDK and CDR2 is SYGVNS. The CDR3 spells CASSAPDRGASPLHF. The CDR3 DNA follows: TGTGCCAGCAGTGCCCCGGACAGGGGAGCTTCACCCCTCCACTTT.

The CDR3 sequence is CASSPARAPQHF. The DNA for the CDR3 is TGTGCCAGTAGCCCAGCCAGGGCCCCCCAGCATTTT. The chain carries TRBV19 and TRBJ1-5, with D possibly TRBD1 on 5 matching bases. CDR3 length: 12 residues. V lost 6 bases and J 10 bases, leaving 13 bases between the germline ends. Germline CDR1 and CDR2: LNHDA and SQIVND (reference sequence).

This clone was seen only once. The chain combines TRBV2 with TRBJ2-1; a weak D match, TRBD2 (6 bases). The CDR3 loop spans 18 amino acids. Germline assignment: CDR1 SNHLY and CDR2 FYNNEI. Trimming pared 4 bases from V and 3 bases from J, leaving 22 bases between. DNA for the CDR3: TGTGCCAGCAGTGGGGGGAGGTTCTCTCAACGGCTCTACAATGAGCAGTTCTTC. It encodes CASSGGRFSQRLYNEQFF. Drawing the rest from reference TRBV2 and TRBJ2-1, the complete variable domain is EPEVTQTPSHQVTQMGQEVILRCVPISNHLYFYWYRQILGQKVEFLVSFYNNEISEKSEIFDDQFSVERPDGSNFTLKIRSTKLEDSAMYFCASSGGRFSQRLYNEQFFGPGTRLTVL.

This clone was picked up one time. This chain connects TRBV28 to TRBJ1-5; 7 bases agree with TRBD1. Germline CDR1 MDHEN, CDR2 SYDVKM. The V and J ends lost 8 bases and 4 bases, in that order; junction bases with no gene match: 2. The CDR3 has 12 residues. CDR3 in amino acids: CASSTGNQPQHF. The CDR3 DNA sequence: TGTGCCAGCTCGACAGGGAATCAGCCCCAGCATTTT.

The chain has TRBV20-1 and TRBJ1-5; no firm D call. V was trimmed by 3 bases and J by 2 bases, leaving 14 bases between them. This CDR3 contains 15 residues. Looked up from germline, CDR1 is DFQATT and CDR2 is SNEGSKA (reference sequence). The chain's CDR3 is CSASTGYGGNQPQHF. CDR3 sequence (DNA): TGCAGTGCTAGTACCGGATACGGGGGCAATCAGCCCCAGCATTTT.

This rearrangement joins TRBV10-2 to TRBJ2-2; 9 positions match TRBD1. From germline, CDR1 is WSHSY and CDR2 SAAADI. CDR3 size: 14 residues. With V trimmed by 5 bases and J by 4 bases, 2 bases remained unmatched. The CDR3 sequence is CASSLTGGTGELFF. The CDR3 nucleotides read TGCGCCAGCAGTCTGACAGGGGGCACCGGGGAGCTGTTTTTT.

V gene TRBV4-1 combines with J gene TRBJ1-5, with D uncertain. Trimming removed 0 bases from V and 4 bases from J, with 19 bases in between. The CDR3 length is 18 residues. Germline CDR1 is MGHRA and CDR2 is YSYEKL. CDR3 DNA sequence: TGCGCCAGCAGCCAAGATGTAGCGCTCGCGCTCCTTAATCAGCCCCAGCATTTT. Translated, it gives CASSQDVALALLNQPQHF.

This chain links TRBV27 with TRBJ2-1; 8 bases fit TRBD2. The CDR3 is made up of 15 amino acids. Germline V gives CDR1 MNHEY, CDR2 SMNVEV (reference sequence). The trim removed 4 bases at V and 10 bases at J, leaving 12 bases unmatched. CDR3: CASSSVGLASGEQFF. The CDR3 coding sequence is TGTGCCAGCAGTTCCGTAGGACTAGCATCTGGGGAGCAGTTCTTC.

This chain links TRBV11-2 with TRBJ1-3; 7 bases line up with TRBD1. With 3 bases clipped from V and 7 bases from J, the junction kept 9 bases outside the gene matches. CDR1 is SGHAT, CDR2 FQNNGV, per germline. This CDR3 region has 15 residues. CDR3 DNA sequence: TGTGCCAGCAGCTTGGCTCAACAGGGGCGGAACACCATATATTTT. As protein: CASSLAQQGRNTIYF.

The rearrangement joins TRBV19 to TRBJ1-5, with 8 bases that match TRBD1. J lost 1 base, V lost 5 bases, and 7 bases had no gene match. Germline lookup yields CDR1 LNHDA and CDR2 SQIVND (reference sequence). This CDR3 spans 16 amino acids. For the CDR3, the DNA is TGTGCCAGTAGTCGACAGGGGAGGGGAAGCAATCAGCCCCAGCATTTT. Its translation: CASSRQGRGSNQPQHF. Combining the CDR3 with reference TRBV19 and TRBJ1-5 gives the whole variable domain DGGITQSPKYLFRKEGQNVTLSCEQNLNHDAMYWYRQDPGQGLRLIYYSQIVNDFQKGDIAEGYSVSREKKESFPLTVTSAQKNPTAFYLCASSRQGRGSNQPQHFGDGTRLSIL.

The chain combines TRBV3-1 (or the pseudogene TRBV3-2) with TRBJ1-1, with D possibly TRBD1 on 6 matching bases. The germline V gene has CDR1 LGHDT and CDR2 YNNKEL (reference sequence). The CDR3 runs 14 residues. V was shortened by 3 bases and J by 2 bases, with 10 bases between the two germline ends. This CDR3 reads CASSHPRGNTEAFF. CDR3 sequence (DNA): TGTGCCAGCAGCCATCCCAGGGGCAACACTGAAGCTTTCTTT.

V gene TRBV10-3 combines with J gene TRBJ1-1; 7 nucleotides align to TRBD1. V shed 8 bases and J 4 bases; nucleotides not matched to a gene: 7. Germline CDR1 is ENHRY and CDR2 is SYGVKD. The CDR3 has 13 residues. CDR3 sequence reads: CAIVDRIGTEAFF. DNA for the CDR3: TGTGCCATCGTGGACAGGATTGGCACTGAAGCTTTCTTT.

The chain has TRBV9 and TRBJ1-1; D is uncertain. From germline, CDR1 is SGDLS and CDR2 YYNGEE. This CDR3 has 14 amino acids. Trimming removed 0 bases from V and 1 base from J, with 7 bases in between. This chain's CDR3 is CASSVVSGNTEAFF. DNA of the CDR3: TGTGCCAGCAGCGTAGTGTCGGGGAACACTGAAGCTTTCTTT.

CDR3 sequence: CASSEDRANTEAFF. CDR3 DNA sequence: TGTGCCAGCAGTGAAGACAGGGCGAACACTGAAGCTTTCTTT. The chain combines TRBV2 with TRBJ1-1, with D tentatively TRBD1 (6 bases). CDR1 is SNHLY, CDR2 FYNNEI, per germline. The CDR3 is made up of 14 amino acids. V was pared by 1 base and J by 1 base, with 7 bases between.

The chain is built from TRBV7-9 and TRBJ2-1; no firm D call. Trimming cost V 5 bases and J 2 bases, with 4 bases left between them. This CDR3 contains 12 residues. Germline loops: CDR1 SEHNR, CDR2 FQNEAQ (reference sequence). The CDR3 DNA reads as TGTGCCAGCAGCCATCCCTACAATGAGCAGTTCTTC. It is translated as CASSHPYNEQFF. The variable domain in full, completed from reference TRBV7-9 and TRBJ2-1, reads DTGVSQNPRHKITKRGQNVTFRCDPISEHNRLYWYRQTLGQGPEFLTYFQNEAQLEKSRLLSDRFSAERPKGSFSTLEIQRTEQGDSAMYLCASSHPYNEQFFGPGTRLTVL.

CDR3 in amino acids: CASSEGTREKLFF. CDR3 bases: TGTGCCAGCAGTGAAGGTACTAGAGAAAAACTGTTTTTT. The chain combines TRBV6-1 with TRBJ1-4; D gene ambiguous. This CDR3 has 13 amino acids. Germline CDR1 and CDR2: MNHNS and SASEGT. Deletions cut 1 base from V and 8 bases from J, with 8 bases between.